These 21 T cell receptor beta chains were all obtained from the same sample, sequenced in a study of human T cells and chemical hapten exposure. TCRdb recomputed calls from the RACE reads with MiXCR, one row per CDR3 protein. The repertoire holds around 75,000 distinct CDR3 sequences, with 10% as singletons. Indicated time point: patch test 2, 6 weeks after DPC sensitization. Treatment described: therapeutic diphenylcyclopropenone sensitization with weekly scalp DPC. This material consisted of whole blood, taken in connection with sensitization to the hapten diphenylcyclopropenone (DPC). Receptors were obtained from a woman aged 50 to 65 with alopecia areata. Some clones in this sample may be carry-over from other donors' samples.

This clonotype appeared many times. The CDR3 protein is CASSITGAADYGYTF. The CDR3, as DNA: TGTGCCAGTAGTATTACGGGGGCAGCGGACTATGGCTACACCTTC. The gene calls are TRBV19 and TRBJ1-2, with a weak D call TRBD1 (6 bases). There are 15 residues in the CDR3. Trimming took 3 bases from V and 3 from J, leaving 14 bases between them. Germline values: CDR1 LNHDA, CDR2 SQIVND (reference sequence).

This clonotype was found many times. The rearrangement links TRBV29-1 to TRBJ1-4, with 7 bases that match TRBD1. Germline assignment: CDR1 SQVTM and CDR2 ANQGSEA. CDR3 length: 11 residues. J lost 8 bases, V lost 7 bases, and 4 bases had no gene match. As DNA, the CDR3 is TGCAGCGGACAGGGACCGGAAAAACTGTTTTTT. Translated: CSGQGPEKLFF.

Ten or more counts support this clonotype. This rearrangement joins TRBV3-1 to TRBJ2-1; 9 bases agree with TRBD2. V trimming: 7 bases; J trimming: 4 bases; junction bases outside the gene matches: 5. Germline V lookup: CDR1 LGHDT, CDR2 YNNKEL (reference sequence). CDR3 size: 14 residues. CDR3 residues: CASKVAGDYNEQFF. CDR3 DNA sequence: TGTGCCAGCAAGGTAGCGGGAGATTACAATGAGCAGTTCTTC.

In this sample, this clonotype turned up many times. The rearrangement uses TRBV12-3 or TRBV12-4 and TRBJ2-2; perhaps TRBD2 as D (5 bases). CDR3 length: 15 residues. The V end was cut by 7 bases, the J end by 1 base, with 13 bases between. The CDR3 sequence: CASNPGFVNTGELFF. The DNA of the CDR3 is TGTGCCAGCAACCCGGGGTTTGTGAACACCGGGGAGCTGTTTTTT.

This clonotype appeared many times. This chain joins TRBV7-9 and TRBJ2-2; D gene unclear. This CDR3 is 13 amino acids long. V was trimmed by 5 bases and J by 1 base, leaving 5 bases between them. Germline assignment: CDR1 SEHNR and CDR2 FQNEAQ (reference sequence). Here the CDR3 reads CASSPRNTGELFF. In nucleotides, the CDR3 is TGTGCCAGCAGCCCACGGAACACCGGGGAGCTGTTTTTT.

This clonotype was detected many times. The rearrangement joins TRBV7-2 to TRBJ2-7, with D possibly matching TRBD1 (5 bases). CDR3 length: 14 amino acids. Germline values: CDR1 SGHTA, CDR2 FQGNSA. V lost 5 bases, J lost 3 bases, and 14 bases lay in between. Written as DNA, the CDR3 is TGTGCCAGCAGCCCCTTAGTGGACAACTACGAGCAGTACTTC. Translated, it gives CASSPLVDNYEQYF.

This clonotype appeared many times. The CDR3 nucleotides are TGCGCCAGCAGCGCGACAGGTATCCCCTACAATGAGCAGTTCTTC. Protein sequence: CASSATGIPYNEQFF. J is TRBJ2-1 and V is TRBV5-1, with D maybe TRBD1 (6 bases). The V and J ends lost 4 bases and 2 bases respectively, with 13 bases between them. The CDR3 contains 15 residues. The germline CDR1 and CDR2 sequences are SGHRS and YFSETQ.

This sequence joins TRBV20-1 and TRBJ2-5, with D maybe TRBD2 (5 bases). CDR1 is DFQATT and CDR2 is SNEGSKA in the germline V gene (reference sequence). V was trimmed by 2 bases and J by 2 bases, leaving 15 bases between them. The length of the CDR3 is 15 residues. CDR3 nucleotide sequence: TGCAGTGCTAGACCTCTAGGACGGGGACAAGAGACCCAGTACTTC. Its translation: CSARPLGRGQETQYF.

This clonotype was observed many times. The chain joins TRBV6-6 to TRBJ2-7, with a tentative D call TRBD2 (6 bases). Germline values: CDR1 MNHNY, CDR2 SVGAGI (reference sequence). This CDR3 has 20 amino acids. Between the trimmed V and J ends, which lost 6 bases and 0 bases, there was a span of 30 bases. CDR3 sequence reads: CASSQRSLYRGDGSSYEQYF. The CDR3 DNA follows: TGTGCCAGCAGCCAGCGGTCCCTCTACCGGGGTGACGGGAGCTCCTACGAGCAGTACTTC.

The V call is TRBV20-1, the J call TRBJ1-5, with 9 bases aligning to TRBD1. CDR3 size: 14 residues. Trimming at V came to 1 base and at J to 4 bases, leaving 2 bases not matched to a gene. CDR1 and CDR2 from the germline V gene are DFQATT and SNEGSKA (reference sequence). The CDR3 is CSARVGQGNQPQHF. The CDR3 coding sequence is TGCAGTGCTAGAGTAGGACAGGGGAATCAGCCCCAGCATTTT.

The chain joins TRBV4-2 to TRBJ2-1; D is unresolved. CDR3 length: 15 amino acids. Trimming stripped 3 bases from V and 7 bases from J, with 16 bases between. The germline gives CDR1 LGHNA, CDR2 YNFKEQ. CDR3 region: CASSHPARTENEQFF. DNA for the CDR3: TGTGCCAGCAGCCACCCAGCCAGAACGGAGAATGAGCAGTTCTTC.

This clonotype was seen at least ten times. V usage is TRBV7-8 and J usage is TRBJ1-2; D possibly corresponds to TRBD1 (5 bases). The CDR3 is 13 residues long. CDR1 and CDR2 (germline): SGHVS, FQNEAQ. V was shortened by 2 bases and J by 7 bases, with 11 bases between the two germline ends. The CDR3 reads CASSLIQGTGYTF. CDR3 sequence (DNA): TGTGCCAGCAGCTTAATTCAAGGGACTGGCTACACCTTC. The variable domain in full, completed from reference TRBV7-8 and TRBJ1-2, reads GAGVSQSPRYKVAKRGQDVALRCDPISGHVSLFWYQQALGQGPEFLTYFQNEAQLDKSGLPSDRFFAERPEGSVSTLKIQRTQQEDSAVYLCASSLIQGTGYTFGSGTRLTVV.

This clonotype was recorded a few times. The V and J genes are TRBV30 and TRBJ2-2; possibly TRBD1 for D (6 bases). Looked up from germline, CDR1 is GTSNPN and CDR2 is SVGIG (reference sequence). Trimming pared 3 bases from V and 4 bases from J, leaving 12 bases between. This CDR3 has 14 amino acids. The CDR3 nucleotides are TGTGCCTGGAGATTACAGGGACCCACCGGGGAGCTGTTTTTT. Protein product: CAWRLQGPTGELFF.

The rearrangement joins TRBV12-3 or TRBV12-4 to TRBJ2-7, with TRBD2 matching over 8 bases. There are 13 residues in the CDR3. J lost 5 bases, V lost 6 bases, and 6 bases had no gene match. CDR3 region: CASSVVSGNEQYF. CDR3 DNA sequence: TGTGCCAGCAGCGTCGTTAGCGGGAACGAGCAGTACTTC.

This clonotype was seen only a few times. This chain uses TRBV28 with TRBJ2-1, with D possibly matching TRBD2 (5 bases). V lost 3 bases to trimming and J lost 7 bases, with 19 bases between them. Germline loops: CDR1 MDHEN, CDR2 SYDVKM. The CDR3 sequence is 16 residues long. The CDR3 loop reads CASSFRRSWKRNEQFF. CDR3 nucleotides: TGTGCCAGCAGTTTTCGGAGGTCCTGGAAGAGGAATGAGCAGTTCTTC.

This clonotype qualifies as medium-sized. The chain recombines TRBV11-2 with TRBJ2-2, with D possibly TRBD2 on 5 matching bases. There are 13 residues in the CDR3. Germline V lookup: CDR1 SGHAT, CDR2 FQNNGV. Trimming removed 8 bases at V and 4 bases at J, with 11 bases between. This CDR3 reads CASQDGGTGELFF. The CDR3 DNA sequence: TGTGCCAGCCAGGACGGAGGCACCGGGGAGCTGTTTTTT.

The rearrangement links TRBV6-2 or TRBV6-3 to TRBJ2-7; weak D call: TRBD1 (6 bases). Per germline, CDR1 MNHEY and CDR2 SVGEGT. The length of the CDR3 is 16 residues. The ends were cut back, 6 bases at V and 5 bases at J, with 23 bases in the middle. This chain's CDR3 is CASSQRFGYRAHEQYF. CDR3 nucleotide sequence: TGTGCCAGCAGCCAGAGATTCGGGTACAGGGCCCACGAGCAGTACTTC.

The V call is TRBV6-1, the J call TRBJ2-1; 7 nucleotides line up with TRBD2. V shed 10 bases, J shed 2 bases, and the junction held 8 bases outside the gene matches. The CDR3 is 14 residues long. Germline V lookup: CDR1 MNHNS, CDR2 SASEGT. CDR3 bases: TGTGCCACCACGGCTAGCGGTACCTACAATGAGCAGTTCTTC. This codes for CATTASGTYNEQFF.

This clonotype was observed at least ten times. The chain couples TRBV29-1 to TRBJ2-5; 9 bases line up with TRBD2. This CDR3 region has 13 residues. Trimming cost V 3 bases and J 5 bases; bases outside gene matches: 4. CDR1 is SQVTM, CDR2 ANQGSEA, per germline. The CDR3 loop reads CSVDSSGMETQYF. For the CDR3, the DNA is TGCAGCGTTGATTCTAGCGGGATGGAGACCCAGTACTTC.

In its sample, this clonotype was seen many times. J is TRBJ2-1 and V is TRBV18, with 8 bases lining up with TRBD2. From germline, CDR1 is KGHSH and CDR2 LQKENI. V gave up 2 bases and J gave up 2 bases; unmatched junction bases: 2. This CDR3 region has 15 residues. In DNA form, the CDR3 reads TGTGCCAGCTCACCAAAGACTAGCGCCTACAATGAGCAGTTCTTC. Translation: CASSPKTSAYNEQFF.

This clonotype was recorded a few times. The rearrangement joins TRBV29-1 to TRBJ2-5; the match to TRBD1 covers 7 bases. Germline CDR1 reads SQVTM; CDR2 reads ANQGSEA. The V gene end was trimmed by 4 bases and the J gene end by 4 bases; junction bases not matched to a gene: 3. The CDR3 spans 12 residues. The CDR3 region is CSVGQGRETQYF. The DNA for the CDR3 is TGCAGCGTTGGACAGGGACGAGAGACCCAGTACTTC.